This T cell receptor (beta chain) was retrieved from a study of PD-1 blockade in classical Hodgkin lymphoma (dated by TCRdb to 2019 to 2021). About the investigation overall: Nivolumab dosing was 3 mg/kg intravenously every 2 weeks, continuing until either disease progression or unacceptable toxicity. The study used TCR beta sequencing and CyTOF to define a peripheral blood immune signature of response to PD-1 blockade in classical Hodgkin lymphoma. Study-wide conclusions, independent of this receptor: Baseline TCR diversity was reported as lower in newly diagnosed patients than in healthy donors, and lower still in relapsed/refractory patients. CD4+ but not CD8+ TCR diversity rose significantly by C4D1 (p=0.0027 vs p=0.16), most apparent in complete responders (p=0.02). Trial patients with a complete response had baseline diversity similar to that of newly diagnosed patients, while partial responders and progressors had significantly lower diversity. Patients starting nivolumab less than 1 year after ASCT had lower diversity and were excluded from later analyses to avoid confounding by immune reconstitution. The study was limited to a single clinical trial cohort, and causes of repertoire differences, possibly disease activity or prior therapy, remained undefined.

A note on this clone: Its antigen is still unknown. The sample holds no much larger clone one base away, and base qualities are not on file.

The Qiagen DNeasy kit was used to extract genomic DNA both from unsorted PBMCs and from the negatively selected CD4+ and CD8+ fractions. TCR beta CDR3 regions were amplified by immunoSEQ multiplex PCR using primers annealing to V and J segments. Amplification bias was minimized using a synthetic immune receptor repertoire, and residual bias was removed computationally after sequencing. Turning to the authors' computational methods: Custom Python scripts were used to quantify repertoire diversity as the Shannon entropy index. Unsorted, CD4+ and CD8+ repertoires were examined separately, except in combined analyses, for which CD4+ and CD8+ sequences were merged in silico. A clone was considered expanded if an increase in frequency of at least 2-fold after treatment relative to C1D1 was found, and a pseudocount of 0.5 was applied to clones undetected at baseline. Singleton clones were defined as clones with 0 or 1 copy at C1D1, and non-singleton clones were defined as clones with 2 or more copies. Clones expanded in unsorted samples were labelled as CD4+, CD8+ or unknown by matching protein sequences in sorted samples from the same patient. Wilcoxon tests on paired samples were used to test diversity changes from C1D1 to C4D1. TCRdb obtained this table from immuneACCESS and retained in-frame rearrangements with V and J assigned. These tables miss some clones; where compared with another copy, unresolved V genes account for less than half of the shortfall, and the remainder is unexplained. V, J and clone size reflect that table, while D and trimming were determined from the DNA. The sample table shows about 29,000 clones, and about 86% are seen once. Clones ranked in the top ten supply more than 6.5% of the sample.

In the paper's terms, the time point label means: cycle 1 day 1 (C1D1), immediately before nivolumab initiation. All trial patients had relapsed after autologous stem cell transplantation, with cohorts A, B and C differing in prior brentuximab vedotin exposure. CD8+ T cells were purified from thawed PBMCs by magnetic negative selection with a Miltenyi CD8+ T cell isolation kit. A total of fewer than 65 patients with relapsed/refractory classical Hodgkin lymphoma made up the trial cohort, and each patient's best overall response was complete response, partial response or progressive disease. In the multi-cohort phase II CheckMate 205 trial, trial patients received single-agent nivolumab. An independent review committee assessed best overall response by applying the 2007 International Working Group response criteria. Trial PBMCs were obtained immediately prior to nivolumab initiation (C1D1) and on therapy at cycle 2 day 1 and cycle 4 day 1. After peripheral blood was drawn into 8 mL Vacutainer Cell Preparation Tubes, PBMCs were isolated by centrifugation and then cryopreserved. Purified CD4+ and CD8+ fractions were prepared only for cases with an additional available PBMC sample. Magnetically labelled cells were removed on LS columns in a quadroMACS separator, and the flow-through was retained as the purified fraction.

V and J are trimmed by 1 base and 9 bases, and the gene matches miss 8 bases of the junction. The germline V gene encodes CDR1 SGHNT and CDR2 YENEEA. From its cysteine to its phenylalanine, the CDR3 spans 15 amino acids. The CDR3 DNA has 45 bases and is translated from base 1. The chain is assembled from TRBV11-3 and TRBJ2-1; the central 8 bases match TRBD2. This receptor was identified in a human donor with classical Hodgkin lymphoma. Material: CD8+ T cells from blood, obtained at baseline. CDR3 reads: CASSLGSGGRTEQFF. The sequenced DNA is TGTGCCAGCAGCTTAGGGTCCGGCGGGAGGACTGAGCAGTTCTTC.